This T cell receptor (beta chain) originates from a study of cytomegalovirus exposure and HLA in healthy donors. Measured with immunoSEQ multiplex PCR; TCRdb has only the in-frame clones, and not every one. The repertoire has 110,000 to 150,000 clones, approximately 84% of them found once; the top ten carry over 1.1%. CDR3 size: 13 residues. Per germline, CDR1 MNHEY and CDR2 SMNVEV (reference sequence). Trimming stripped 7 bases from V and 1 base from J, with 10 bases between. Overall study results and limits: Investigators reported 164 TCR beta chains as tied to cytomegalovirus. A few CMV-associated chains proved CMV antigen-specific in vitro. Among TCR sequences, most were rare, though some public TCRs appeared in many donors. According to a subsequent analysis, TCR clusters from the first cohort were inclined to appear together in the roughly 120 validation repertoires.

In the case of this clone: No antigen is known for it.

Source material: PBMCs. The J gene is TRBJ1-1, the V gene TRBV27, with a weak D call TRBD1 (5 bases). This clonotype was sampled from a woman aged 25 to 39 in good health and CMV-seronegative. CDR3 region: CASTGSPNTEAFF. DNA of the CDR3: TGTGCCAGCACAGGGTCACCGAACACTGAAGCTTTCTTT.